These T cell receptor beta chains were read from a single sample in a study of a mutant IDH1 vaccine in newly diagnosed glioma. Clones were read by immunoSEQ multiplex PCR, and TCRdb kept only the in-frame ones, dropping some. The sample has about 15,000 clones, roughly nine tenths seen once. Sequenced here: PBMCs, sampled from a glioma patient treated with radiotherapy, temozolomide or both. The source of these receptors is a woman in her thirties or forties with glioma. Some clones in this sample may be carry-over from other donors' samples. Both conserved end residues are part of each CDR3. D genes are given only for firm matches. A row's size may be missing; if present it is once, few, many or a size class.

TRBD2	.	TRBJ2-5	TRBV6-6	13	CASKASGAETQYF	TGTGCCAGCAAAGCTAGCGGGGCGGAGACCCAGTACTTC
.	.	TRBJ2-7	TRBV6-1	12	CATGRGRDEQYF	TGTGCCACGGGAAGGGGCAGGGACGAGCAGTACTTC
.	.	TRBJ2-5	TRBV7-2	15	CASSPHLSFLETQYF	TGTGCCAGCAGCCCTCACCTTAGTTTTTTAGAGACCCAGTACTTC
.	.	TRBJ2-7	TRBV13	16	CASSLRSVGDSYEQYF	TGTGCCAGCAGCTTAAGGTCGGTGGGAGACTCCTACGAGCAGTACTTC
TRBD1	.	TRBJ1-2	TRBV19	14	CASRPGTGWYGYTF	TGTGCCAGTAGGCCCGGGACAGGGTGGTATGGCTACACCTTC
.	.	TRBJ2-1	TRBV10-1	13	CASSDDWNNEQFF	TGCGCCAGCAGCGATGACTGGAACAATGAGCAGTTCTTC
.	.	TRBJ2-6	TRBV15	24	CATSLYPPAWRGMTFSSGANVLTF	TGTGCCACCAGCCTCTATCCCCCAGCGTGGCGGGGAATGACATTCAGCTCTGGGGCCAACGTCCTGACTTTC
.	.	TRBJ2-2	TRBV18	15	CASSPPRLGTGELFF	TGTGCCAGCTCACCACCAAGGTTGGGGACCGGGGAGCTGTTTTTT
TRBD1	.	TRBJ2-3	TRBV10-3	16	CAISNDRDRSTDTQYF	TGTGCCATCAGCAATGACAGGGACCGGAGCACAGATACGCAGTATTTT
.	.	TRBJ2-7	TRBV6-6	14	CASKTQGTSGEQYF	TGTGCCAGCAAAACACAGGGAACCTCGGGAGAGCAGTACTTC
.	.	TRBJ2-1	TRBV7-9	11	CATQLSNEQFF	TGTGCCACCCAGCTTTCCAATGAGCAGTTCTTC
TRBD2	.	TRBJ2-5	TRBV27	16	CASSFLGRDGGETQYF	TGTGCCAGCAGTTTCCTTGGGAGGGACGGAGGAGAGACCCAGTACTTC
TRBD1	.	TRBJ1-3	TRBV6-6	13	CASSQRQGDTIYF	TGTGCCAGCAGTCAAAGACAGGGAGACACCATATATTTT
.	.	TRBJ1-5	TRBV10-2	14	CASRGGGLSQPQHF	TGCGCCAGCAGAGGCGGGGGGCTGAGTCAGCCCCAGCATTTT
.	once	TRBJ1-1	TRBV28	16	CASSFQPGTANTEAFF	TGTGCCAGCAGTTTTCAGCCCGGGACCGCCAACACTGAAGCTTTCTTT
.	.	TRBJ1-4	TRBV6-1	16	CASSEGLRATNEKLFF	TGTGCCAGCAGTGAGGGTTTAAGAGCAACTAATGAAAAACTGTTTTTT
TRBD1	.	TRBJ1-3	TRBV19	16	CASRLTLRGSGNTIYF	TGTGCCAGTCGTCTCACCCTCAGGGGGTCTGGAAACACCATATATTTT
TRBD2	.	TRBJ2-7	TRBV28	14	CASSLAGETYEQYF	TGTGCCAGCAGTTTAGCGGGAGAGACCTACGAGCAGTACTTC
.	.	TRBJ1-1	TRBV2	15	CASTKWRGRASEAFF	TGTGCCAGCACCAAATGGAGGGGTCGAGCCTCGGAAGCTTTCTTT
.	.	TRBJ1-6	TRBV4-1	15	CASSHGGLRDSPLHF	TGCGCCAGCAGCCATGGGGGTCTAAGGGATTCACCCCTCCACTTT
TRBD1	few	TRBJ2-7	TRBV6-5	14	CASRPGTGFYEQYF	TGTGCCAGCAGGCCCGGGACAGGGTTCTACGAGCAGTACTTC
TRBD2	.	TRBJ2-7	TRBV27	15	CASSSSTSGRREQYF	TGTGCCAGCAGTTCCTCGACTAGCGGGAGGCGCGAGCAGTACTTC
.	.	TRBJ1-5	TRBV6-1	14	CASGAGTGNQPQHF	TGTGCCAGCGGAGCTGGGACGGGCAATCAGCCCCAGCATTTT
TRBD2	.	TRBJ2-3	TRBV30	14	CAWTRLAGADTQYF	TGTGCCTGGACCCGACTAGCGGGGGCAGATACGCAGTATTTT
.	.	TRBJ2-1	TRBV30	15	CAWSVTTGGENEQFF	TGTGCCTGGAGTGTTACGACGGGGGGCGAAAATGAGCAGTTCTTC
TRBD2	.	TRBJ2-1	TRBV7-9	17	CASSHAPTSGGVDEQFF	TGTGCCAGCAGCCATGCCCCGACTAGCGGGGGGGTGGATGAGCAGTTCTTC
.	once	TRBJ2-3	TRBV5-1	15	CASSLQAGITDTQYF	TGCGCCAGCAGCCTCCAGGCCGGAATCACAGATACGCAGTATTTT
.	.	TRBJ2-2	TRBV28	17	CASSLPAAGLNTGELFF	TGTGCCAGCAGTTTACCGGCGGCGGGACTTAACACCGGGGAGCTGTTTTTT
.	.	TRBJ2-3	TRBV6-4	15	CASSDPGDPTDTQYF	TGTGCCAGCAGTGATCCTGGGGACCCCACAGATACGCAGTATTTT
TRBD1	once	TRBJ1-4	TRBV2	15	CASVSTGTGVEKLFF	TGTGCCAGCGTCTCTACCGGGACAGGGGTAGAAAAACTGTTTTTT
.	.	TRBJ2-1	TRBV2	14	CASARASSYNEQFF	TGTGCCAGCGCCCGGGCCAGCTCCTACAATGAGCAGTTCTTC
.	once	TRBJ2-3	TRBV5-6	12	CASSLRADTQYF	TGTGCCAGCAGCTTGAGGGCGGATACGCAGTATTTT
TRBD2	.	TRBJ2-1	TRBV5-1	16	CASSLELGGPRNEQFF	TGCGCCAGCAGCTTGGAGCTGGGAGGGCCGAGAAATGAGCAGTTCTTC
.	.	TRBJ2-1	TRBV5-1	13	CASSFQSVNEQFF	TGCGCCAGCAGCTTCCAGAGTGTCAATGAGCAGTTCTTC
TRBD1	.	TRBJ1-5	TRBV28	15	CASSTNRGHTQPQHF	TGTGCCAGCAGTACCAACAGGGGGCATACTCAGCCCCAGCATTTT
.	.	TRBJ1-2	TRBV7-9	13	CASSLGRSYGYTF	TGTGCCAGCAGCCTCGGGAGATCTTATGGCTACACCTTC
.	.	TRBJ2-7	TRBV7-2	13	CASRGFGPYEQYF	TGTGCCAGCCGGGGGTTCGGCCCCTACGAGCAGTACTTC
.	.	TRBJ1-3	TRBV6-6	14	CASAVQVSGNTIYF	TGTGCCAGCGCCGTACAAGTCTCTGGAAACACCATATATTTT
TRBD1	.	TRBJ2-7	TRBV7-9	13	CAVHDRGPYEQYF	TGTGCCGTACATGACAGGGGGCCCTACGAGCAGTACTTC
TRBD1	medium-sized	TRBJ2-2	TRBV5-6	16	CASSPPGQGGTGELFF	TGTGCCAGCAGCCCTCCGGGACAGGGGGGCACCGGGGAGCTGTTTTTT
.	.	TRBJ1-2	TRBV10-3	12	CAISEWQEGYTF	TGTGCCATCAGTGAGTGGCAGGAGGGCTACACCTTC